Below, 17 T cell receptor beta chains from the same sample are listed, as sequenced in a study of regulatory T cells in long-lasting Graves disease. This sample's time point: newly diagnosed GD, antithyroid drugs for less than 3 months. RNA isolated from PBMCs was used to make the TCR library. CDR3 regions were amplified by Arm-PCR using iRepertoire HTBI primers to build TCR beta libraries. One entry per CDR3 protein, called by TCRdb with MiXCR from the multiplex PCR reads. The sample lists hundreds of thousands of distinct CDR3 sequences; approximately 15% were seen once. The sample was also reused in another study, on T cells in Graves' hyperthyroidism and ophthalmopathy.

The sequencing here drew on peripheral blood mononuclear cells (PBMCs), taken at new diagnosis, from a patient treated with antithyroid drugs. The receptors stem from a woman in her twenties or thirties with Graves disease.

This clonotype has a count of ten or more. The CDR3 reads CASSYSGVLTYEQYF. For the CDR3, the DNA is TGTGCCAGCAGTTACTCTGGCGTCTTAACCTACGAGCAGTACTTC. V gene TRBV6-5 combines with J gene TRBJ2-7; D uncertain. CDR3 size: 15 residues. Germline V lookup: CDR1 MNHEY, CDR2 SVGAGI. V lost 0 bases, J lost 2 bases, and 11 bases lay in between.

This clonotype occurred a few times. The chain uses TRBV3-1 and TRBJ2-3; D is perhaps TRBD1 (5 bases). Germline loops: CDR1 LGHDT, CDR2 YNNKEL (reference sequence). The CDR3 loop spans 17 amino acids. With 1 base removed from V and 7 bases from J, the gap between germline ends came to 21 bases. Written as DNA, the CDR3 is TGTGCCAGCAGCCAAGGTCAGGGCGGTCTCGTATTAAATACGCAGTATTTT. Amino acid sequence: CASSQGQGGLVLNTQYF.

Many counts were recorded for this clonotype. The V gene is TRBV20-1, the J gene TRBJ2-7; 10 positions match TRBD2. The CDR3 spans 14 residues. Unmatched junction bases numbered 5, after V lost 6 bases and J lost 0 bases. The germline CDR1 and CDR2 sequences are DFQATT and SNEGSKA (reference sequence). The CDR3 DNA is TGCAGTGCATGGAGCGGGAGGGGCTCCTACGAGCAGTACTTC. It translates to CSAWSGRGSYEQYF.

The chain is built from TRBV20-1 and TRBJ1-1; D possibly corresponds to TRBD1 (5 bases). There are 17 residues in the CDR3. Looked up from germline, CDR1 is DFQATT and CDR2 is SNEGSKA (reference sequence). V lost 3 bases to trimming and J lost 6 bases, with 26 bases between them. The CDR3 here is CSASGWDFGGTGSEAFF. CDR3 nucleotides: TGCAGTGCTAGCGGGTGGGACTTCGGGGGAACAGGCTCTGAAGCTTTCTTT.

J is TRBJ2-5 and V is TRBV20-1, with 9 bases that match TRBD2. Per germline, CDR1 DFQATT and CDR2 SNEGSKA (reference sequence). V dropped 6 bases and J dropped 9; count of bases not matched to a gene: 8. The CDR3 is 12 amino acids. In DNA form, the CDR3 reads TGCAGTGCCCCCATAGCGGGAGCGGCCCAGTACTTC. This gives the protein CSAPIAGAAQYF.

This clonotype was seen repeatedly, ten times or more. This chain joins TRBV6-2 or TRBV6-3 and TRBJ2-1, with D uncertain. The CDR3 runs 15 residues. Trimming stripped 2 bases from V and 2 bases from J, with 10 bases between. The germline V gene encodes CDR1 MNHEY and CDR2 SVGEGT. The CDR3 loop is CASSYNDLPYNEQFF. CDR3 DNA sequence: TGTGCCAGCAGTTACAATGACCTACCCTACAATGAGCAGTTCTTC.

The chain recombines TRBV18 with TRBJ2-6; D ambiguous. The germline CDR1 and CDR2 sequences are KGHSH and LQKENI. The germline V and J ends were trimmed by 6 bases and 9 bases, with 9 bases remaining between them. The CDR3 is made up of 12 amino acids. CDR3 bases: TGTGCCAGCTCGGAAACCAACAACGTCCTGACTTTC. This encodes CASSETNNVLTF.

The rearrangement links TRBV6-1 to TRBJ1-1, with 8 bases matching TRBD1. The CDR3 covers 15 residues. Germline V gene lookup returns CDR1 MNHNS and CDR2 SASEGT. Unmatched junction bases numbered 13, after V lost 6 bases and J lost 7 bases. The CDR3 is CASSSLTGGRIEAFF. The CDR3 DNA reads as TGTGCCAGCAGCTCCCTAACAGGGGGAAGGATTGAAGCTTTCTTT.

Many counts were recorded for this clonotype. This sequence joins TRBV27 and TRBJ1-2; the match to TRBD1 covers 8 bases. In germline, CDR1 is MNHEY, CDR2 SMNVEV (reference sequence). V dropped 5 bases and J dropped 8; count of bases not matched to a gene: 7. The length of the CDR3 is 13 residues. CDR3 sequence (DNA): TGTGCCAGCAGTGTACAGGGGGGCGGCGGCTACACCTTC. Protein product: CASSVQGGGGYTF.

This clonotype showed up just a few times. This chain uses TRBV4-1 with TRBJ2-1; 8 positions agree with TRBD2. Germline V gene data show CDR1 as MGHRA and CDR2 as YSYEKL. The CDR3 runs to 15 residues. The J segment lost 8 bases and the V segment lost 11 bases, leaving 17 bases of the junction unmatched. CDR3 nucleotides: TGCGCCTGTCGCACCCCCGGGACTAGTCGGGATGAGCAGTTCTTC. Amino acid sequence: CACRTPGTSRDEQFF.

The rearrangement joins TRBV20-1 to TRBJ2-7; TRBD1 aligns across 7 bases. J gave up 2 bases and V 5 bases, and 6 bases lay outside the gene matches. CDR3 length equals 13 residues. Germline V CDR1 and CDR2: DFQATT, SNEGSKA (reference sequence). The CDR3 is CSADRDSTYEQYF. Written as DNA, the CDR3 is TGCAGTGCTGACAGGGATTCCACCTACGAGCAGTACTTC.

This clonotype came up a few times. The junction differs from germline at one of its ends, possibly a read error. The J gene is TRBJ1-1, the V gene TRBV19, with D unresolved. Looked up from germline, CDR1 is LNHDA and CDR2 is SQIVND (reference sequence). The CDR3 consists of 13 residues. CDR3 nucleotides: TGTGCCAGTACAGGACGGCTGAACACTGGAGCTTTCTTT. It yields the protein CASTGRLNTGAFF.

This clonotype was found many times. The chain links TRBV5-1 to TRBJ2-1, with unresolved D. V was clipped by 0 bases and J by 0 bases, with 7 bases between them. The germline V gene encodes CDR1 SGHRS and CDR2 YFSETQ. The CDR3 length is 15 residues. The CDR3, as DNA: TGCGCCAGCAGCTTGGTCGCGGCCTCCTACAATGAGCAGTTCTTC. The encoded protein is CASSLVAASYNEQFF.

There are a few counts of this clonotype. This chain links TRBV24-1 with TRBJ2-6; D is possibly TRBD2 (5 bases). The V and J ends lost 10 bases and 1 base respectively, with 13 bases between them. The CDR3 is 15 residues long. The germline V gene encodes CDR1 KGHDR and CDR2 SFDVKD. For the CDR3, the DNA is TGTGCCACGACTGGACTGTCATCTGGGGCCAACGTCCTGACTTTC. Its translation is CATTGLSSGANVLTF.

There are a few counts of this clonotype. The CDR3 sequence: CASSLDGGRAGTGELFF. CDR3 sequence (DNA): TGTGCCAGCAGCTTAGACGGCGGGAGGGCCGGAACCGGGGAGCTGTTTTTT. The V call is TRBV7-2, the J call TRBJ2-2; 9 bases are a match to TRBD2. Germline CDR1 SGHTA, CDR2 FQGNSA. This CDR3 region has 17 residues. V gave up 1 base and J gave up 5 bases; unmatched junction bases: 8. Complete variable domain (other parts from reference TRBV7-2 and TRBJ2-2): GAGVSQSPSNKVTEKGKDVELRCDPISGHTALYWYRQSLGQGLEFLIYFQGNSAPDKSGLPSDRFSAERTGGSVSTLTIQRTQQEDSAVYLCASSLDGGRAGTGELFFGEGSRLTVL.

This clonotype was seen many times. J is TRBJ1-5 and V is TRBV15; possible D gene TRBD1, 5 bases. CDR3 length: 15 residues. The V and J ends lost 0 bases and 7 bases respectively, with 13 bases between them. CDR1 and CDR2 from the germline V gene are LNHNV and YYDKDF (reference sequence). The CDR3 sequence: CATSRDSGGGQPQHF. DNA for the CDR3: TGTGCCACCAGCAGAGATTCGGGGGGGGGACAGCCCCAGCATTTT.

Comment on this clonotype: Given the absence of the conserved phenylalanine or tryptophan at the CDR3 end, a read error is likely. The J gene is TRBJ1-1, the V gene TRBV12-3 or TRBV12-4; D is uncertain. V lost 8 bases and J 0 bases, leaving 10 bases between the germline ends. The CDR3 extends over 13 amino acids. CDR3 nucleotides: TGTGCCAGCTCCCCAGGCTTGAACACTGAAGCTTTCTCT. Protein: CASSPGLNTEAFS.